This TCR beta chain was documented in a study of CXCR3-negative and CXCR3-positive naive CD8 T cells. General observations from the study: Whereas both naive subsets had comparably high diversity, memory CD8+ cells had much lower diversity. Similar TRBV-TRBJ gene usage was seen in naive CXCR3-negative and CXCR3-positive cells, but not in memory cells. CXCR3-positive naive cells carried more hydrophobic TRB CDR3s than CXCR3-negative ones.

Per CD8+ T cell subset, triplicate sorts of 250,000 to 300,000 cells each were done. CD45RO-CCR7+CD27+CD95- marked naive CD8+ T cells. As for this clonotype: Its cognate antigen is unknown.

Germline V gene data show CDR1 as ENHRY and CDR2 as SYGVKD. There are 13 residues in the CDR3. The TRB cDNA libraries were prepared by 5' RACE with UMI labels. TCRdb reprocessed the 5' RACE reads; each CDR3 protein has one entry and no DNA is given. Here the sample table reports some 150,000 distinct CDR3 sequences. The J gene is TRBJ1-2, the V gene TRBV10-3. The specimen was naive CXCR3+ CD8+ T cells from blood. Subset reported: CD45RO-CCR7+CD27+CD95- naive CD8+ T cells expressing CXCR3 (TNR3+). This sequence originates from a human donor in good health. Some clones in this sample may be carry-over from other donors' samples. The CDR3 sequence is CAISESTPDGYTF.